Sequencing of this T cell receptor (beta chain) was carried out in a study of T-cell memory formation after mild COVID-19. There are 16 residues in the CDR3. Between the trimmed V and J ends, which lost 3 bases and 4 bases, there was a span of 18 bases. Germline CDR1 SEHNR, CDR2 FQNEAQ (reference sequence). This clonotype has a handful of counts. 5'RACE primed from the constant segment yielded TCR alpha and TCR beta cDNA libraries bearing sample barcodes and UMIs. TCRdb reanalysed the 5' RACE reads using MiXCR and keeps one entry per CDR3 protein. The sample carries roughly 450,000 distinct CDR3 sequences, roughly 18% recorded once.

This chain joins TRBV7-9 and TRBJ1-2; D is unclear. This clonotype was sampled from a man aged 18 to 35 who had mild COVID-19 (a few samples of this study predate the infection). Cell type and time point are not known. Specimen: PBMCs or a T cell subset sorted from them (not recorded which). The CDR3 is CASSFSGVITAYGYTF. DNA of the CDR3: TGTGCCAGCAGCTTCTCGGGAGTCATTACGGCCTATGGCTACACCTTC.